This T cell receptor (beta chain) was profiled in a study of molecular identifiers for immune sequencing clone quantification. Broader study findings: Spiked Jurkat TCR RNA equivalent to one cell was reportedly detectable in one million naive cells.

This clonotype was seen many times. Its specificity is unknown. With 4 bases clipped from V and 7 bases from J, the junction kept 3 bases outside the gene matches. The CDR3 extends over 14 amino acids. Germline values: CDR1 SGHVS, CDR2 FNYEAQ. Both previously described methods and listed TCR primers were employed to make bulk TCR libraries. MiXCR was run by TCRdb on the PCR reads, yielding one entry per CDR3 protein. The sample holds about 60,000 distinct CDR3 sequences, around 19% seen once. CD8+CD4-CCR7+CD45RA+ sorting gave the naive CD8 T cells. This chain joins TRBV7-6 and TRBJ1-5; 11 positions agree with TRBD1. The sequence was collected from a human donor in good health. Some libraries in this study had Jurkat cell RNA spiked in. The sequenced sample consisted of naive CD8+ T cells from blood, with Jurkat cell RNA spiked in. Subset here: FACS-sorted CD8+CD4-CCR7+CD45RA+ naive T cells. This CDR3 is CASSSRTGGQPQHF. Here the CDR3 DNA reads TGTGCCAGCAGCTCCAGGACAGGGGGCCAGCCCCAGCATTTT. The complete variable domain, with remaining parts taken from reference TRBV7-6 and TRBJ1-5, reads GAGVSQSPRYKVTKRGQDVALRCDPISGHVSLYWYRQALGQGPEFLTYFNYEAQQDKSGLPNDRFSAERPEGSISTLTIQRTEQRDSAMYRCASSSRTGGQPQHFGDGTRLSIL.